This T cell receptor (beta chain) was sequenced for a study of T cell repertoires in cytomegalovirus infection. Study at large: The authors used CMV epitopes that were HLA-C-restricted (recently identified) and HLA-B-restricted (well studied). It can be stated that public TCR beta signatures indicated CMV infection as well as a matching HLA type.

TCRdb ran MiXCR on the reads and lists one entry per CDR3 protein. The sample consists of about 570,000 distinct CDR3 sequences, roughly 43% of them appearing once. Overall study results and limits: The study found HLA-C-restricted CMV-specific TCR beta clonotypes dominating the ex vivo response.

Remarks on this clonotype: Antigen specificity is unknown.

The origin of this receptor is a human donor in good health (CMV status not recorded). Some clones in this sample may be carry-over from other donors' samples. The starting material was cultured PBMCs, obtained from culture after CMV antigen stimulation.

CDR3 amino acids: CASRETGWDNQPQHF. In DNA form, the CDR3 reads TGTGCCAGTAGAGAGACAGGGTGGGACAATCAGCCCCAGCATTTT. This rearrangement joins TRBV19 to TRBJ1-5; 7 nucleotides match TRBD1. Germline loops: CDR1 LNHDA, CDR2 SQIVND (reference sequence). V shed 6 bases, J shed 3 bases, and the junction held 8 bases outside the gene matches. The CDR3 spans 15 residues.